The present entry profiles one TCR beta chain with its context. Germline values: CDR1 LGHNT, CDR2 FRNRAP. The CDR3 loop spans 14 amino acids. UMIs with a 6-nucleotide sample barcode were added by template switching. From the 5' RACE reads, TCRdb lists one entry per CDR3 protein and no DNA. In total, the table holds about 350,000 distinct CDR3 sequences. These data come from a study of monozygotic twins with inflammatory bowel disease. The specimen sequenced was blood. This TCR came from a human donor with ulcerative colitis or Crohn's disease, or a healthy co-twin of an affected twin (not recorded which). This chain uses TRBV12-5 with TRBJ2-5; the D call from TCRdb, TRBD1, cannot be confirmed without DNA. The CDR3: CASGTSDSQETQYF.